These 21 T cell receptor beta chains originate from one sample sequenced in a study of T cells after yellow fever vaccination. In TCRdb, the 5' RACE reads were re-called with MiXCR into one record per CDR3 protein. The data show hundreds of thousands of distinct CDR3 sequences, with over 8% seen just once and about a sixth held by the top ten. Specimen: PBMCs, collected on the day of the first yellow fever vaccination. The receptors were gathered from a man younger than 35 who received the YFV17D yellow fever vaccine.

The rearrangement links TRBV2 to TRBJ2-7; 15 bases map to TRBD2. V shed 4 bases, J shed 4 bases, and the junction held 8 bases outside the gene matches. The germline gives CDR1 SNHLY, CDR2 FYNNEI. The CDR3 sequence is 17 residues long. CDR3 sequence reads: CASSGGLAGGGPYEQYF. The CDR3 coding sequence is TGTGCCAGCAGTGGGGGACTAGCGGGGGGCGGCCCGTACGAGCAGTACTTC.

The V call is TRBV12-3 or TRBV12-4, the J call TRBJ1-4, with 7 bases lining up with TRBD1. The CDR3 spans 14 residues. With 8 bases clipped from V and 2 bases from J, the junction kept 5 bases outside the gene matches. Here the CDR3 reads CASGATGTNEKLFF. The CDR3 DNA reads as TGTGCCAGCGGGGCGACAGGGACTAATGAAAAACTGTTTTTT.

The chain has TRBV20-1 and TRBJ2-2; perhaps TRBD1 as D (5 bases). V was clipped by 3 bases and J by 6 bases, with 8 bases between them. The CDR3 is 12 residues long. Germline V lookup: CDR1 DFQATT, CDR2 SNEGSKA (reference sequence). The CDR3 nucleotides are TGCAGTGCTAGGTCAGGGTCCGGGGAGCTGTTTTTT. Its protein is CSARSGSGELFF.

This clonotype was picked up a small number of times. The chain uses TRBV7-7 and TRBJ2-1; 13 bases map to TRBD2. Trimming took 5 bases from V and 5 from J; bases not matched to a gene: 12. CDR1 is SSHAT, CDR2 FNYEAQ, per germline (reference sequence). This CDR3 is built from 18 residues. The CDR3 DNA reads TGTGCCAGCAGCCCGGTTGGCCCGGGACTAGCGGGGAACAATGAGCAGTTCTTC. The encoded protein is CASSPVGPGLAGNNEQFF.

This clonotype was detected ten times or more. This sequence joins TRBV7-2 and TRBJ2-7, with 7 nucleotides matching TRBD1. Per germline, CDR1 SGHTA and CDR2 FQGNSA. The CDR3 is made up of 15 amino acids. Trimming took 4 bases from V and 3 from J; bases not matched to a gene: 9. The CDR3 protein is CASSSSGTENYEQYF. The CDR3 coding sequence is TGTGCCAGCAGCTCCTCCGGGACAGAAAACTACGAGCAGTACTTC.

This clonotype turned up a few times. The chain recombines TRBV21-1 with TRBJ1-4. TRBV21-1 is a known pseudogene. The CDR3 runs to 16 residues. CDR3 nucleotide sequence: TGTGCCAGCAGCCGAAACTATGGAGGGCCCCATGAAAAACTGTTTTTT. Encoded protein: CASSRNYGGPHEKLFF.

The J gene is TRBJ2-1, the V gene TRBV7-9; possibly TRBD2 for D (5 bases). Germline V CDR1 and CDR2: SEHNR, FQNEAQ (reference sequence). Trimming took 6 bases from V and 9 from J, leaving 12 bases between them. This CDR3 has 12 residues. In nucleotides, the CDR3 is TGTGCCAGCAGAAGCCCCGGAGGTGAGCAGTTCTTC. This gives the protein CASRSPGGEQFF.

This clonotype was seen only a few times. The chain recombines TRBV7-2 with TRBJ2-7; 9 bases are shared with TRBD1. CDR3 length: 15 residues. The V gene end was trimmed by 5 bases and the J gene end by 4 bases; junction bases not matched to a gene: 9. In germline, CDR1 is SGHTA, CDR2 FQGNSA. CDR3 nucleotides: TGTGCCAGCAGCCTCACCGGGACAGGGTTGTACGAGCAGTACTTC. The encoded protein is CASSLTGTGLYEQYF.

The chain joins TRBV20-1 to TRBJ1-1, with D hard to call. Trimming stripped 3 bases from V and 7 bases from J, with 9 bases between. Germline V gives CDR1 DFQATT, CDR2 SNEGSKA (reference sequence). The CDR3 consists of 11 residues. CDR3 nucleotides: TGCAGTGCTAGGCGCAACCTTGAAGCTTTCTTT. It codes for CSARRNLEAFF.

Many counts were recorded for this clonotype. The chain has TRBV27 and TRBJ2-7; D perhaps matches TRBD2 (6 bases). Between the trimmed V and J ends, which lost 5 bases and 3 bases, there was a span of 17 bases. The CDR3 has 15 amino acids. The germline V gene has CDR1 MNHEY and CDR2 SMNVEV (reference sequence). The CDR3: CASSQKPGRGYEQYF. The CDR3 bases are TGTGCCAGCAGTCAAAAGCCCGGGAGAGGCTACGAGCAGTACTTC.

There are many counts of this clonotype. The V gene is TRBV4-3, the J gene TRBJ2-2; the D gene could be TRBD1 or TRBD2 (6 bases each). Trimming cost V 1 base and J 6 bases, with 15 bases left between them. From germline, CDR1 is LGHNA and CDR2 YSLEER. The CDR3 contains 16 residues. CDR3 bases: TGCGCCAGCAGCCAAGGGGGGCGGGGTGCGTCCGGGGAGCTGTTTTTT. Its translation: CASSQGGRGASGELFF.

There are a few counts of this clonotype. The CDR3 DNA sequence: TGTGCCAGCAGACCACAGGAGAGCTCTGGAAACACCATATATTTT. This codes for CASRPQESSGNTIYF. The V call is TRBV6-1, the J call TRBJ1-3; perhaps TRBD1 as D (5 bases). The CDR3 consists of 15 residues. Per germline, CDR1 MNHNS and CDR2 SASEGT. Trimming cost V 6 bases and J 0 bases, with 12 bases left between them.

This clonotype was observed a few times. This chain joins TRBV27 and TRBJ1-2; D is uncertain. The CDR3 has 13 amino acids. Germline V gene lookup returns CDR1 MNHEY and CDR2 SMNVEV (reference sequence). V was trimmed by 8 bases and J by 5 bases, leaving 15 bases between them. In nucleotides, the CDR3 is TGTGCCAGCTCCGGCGGTAATGGGTATGGCTACACCTTC. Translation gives CASSGGNGYGYTF.

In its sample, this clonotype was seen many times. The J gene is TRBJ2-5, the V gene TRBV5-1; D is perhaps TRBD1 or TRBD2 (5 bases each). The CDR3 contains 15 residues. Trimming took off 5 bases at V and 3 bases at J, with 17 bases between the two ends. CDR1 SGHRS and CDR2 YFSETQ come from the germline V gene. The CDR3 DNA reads TGCGCCAGCAGGCCCGGGACCCCTCGCAAAGAGACCCAGTACTTC. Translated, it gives CASRPGTPRKETQYF.

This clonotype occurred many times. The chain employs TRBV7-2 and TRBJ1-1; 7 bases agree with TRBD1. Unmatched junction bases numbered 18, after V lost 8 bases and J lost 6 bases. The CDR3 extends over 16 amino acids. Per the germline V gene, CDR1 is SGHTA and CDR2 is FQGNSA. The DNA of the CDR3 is TGTGCCAGCGGTCTGATAGGGGGCCGGGTGAGTGCTGAAGCTTTCTTT. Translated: CASGLIGGRVSAEAFF.

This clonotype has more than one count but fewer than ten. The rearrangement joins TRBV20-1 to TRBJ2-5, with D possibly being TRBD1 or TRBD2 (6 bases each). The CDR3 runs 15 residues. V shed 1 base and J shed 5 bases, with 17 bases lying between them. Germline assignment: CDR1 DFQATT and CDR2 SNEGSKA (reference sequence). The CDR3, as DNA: TGCAGTGCTAGAGTACGGGGGCGCGGGGTGGAGACCCAGTACTTC. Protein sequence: CSARVRGRGVETQYF.

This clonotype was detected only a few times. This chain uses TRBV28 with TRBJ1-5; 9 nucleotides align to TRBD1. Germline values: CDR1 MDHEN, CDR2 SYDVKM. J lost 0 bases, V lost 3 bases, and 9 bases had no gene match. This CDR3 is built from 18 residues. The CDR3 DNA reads TGTGCCAGCAGTTTGAGGGACAGGGATCTATATAGCAATCAGCCCCAGCATTTT. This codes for CASSLRDRDLYSNQPQHF.

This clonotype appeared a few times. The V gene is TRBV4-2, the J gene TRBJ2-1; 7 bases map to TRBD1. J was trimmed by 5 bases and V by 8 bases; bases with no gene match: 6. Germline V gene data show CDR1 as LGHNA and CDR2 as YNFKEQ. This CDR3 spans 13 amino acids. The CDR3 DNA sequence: TGTGCCAGCGCGACAGGGACGGACAATGAGCAGTTCTTC. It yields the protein CASATGTDNEQFF.

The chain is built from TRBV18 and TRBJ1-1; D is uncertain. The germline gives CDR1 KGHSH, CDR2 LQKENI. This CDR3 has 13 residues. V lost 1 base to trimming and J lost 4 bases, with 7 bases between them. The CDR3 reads CASSPLPTTEAFF. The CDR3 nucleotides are TGTGCCAGCTCACCACTGCCGACCACTGAAGCTTTCTTT.

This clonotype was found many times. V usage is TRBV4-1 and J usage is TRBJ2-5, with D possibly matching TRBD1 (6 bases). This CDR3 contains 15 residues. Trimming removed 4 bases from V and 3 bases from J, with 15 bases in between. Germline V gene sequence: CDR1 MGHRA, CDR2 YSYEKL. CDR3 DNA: TGCGCCAGCAGCCGCAGGACAGCCACTGAAGAGACCCAGTACTTC. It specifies CASSRRTATEETQYF.

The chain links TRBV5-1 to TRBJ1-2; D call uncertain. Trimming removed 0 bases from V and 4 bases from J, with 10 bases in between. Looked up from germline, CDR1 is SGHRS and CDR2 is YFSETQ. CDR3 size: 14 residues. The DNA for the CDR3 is TGCGCCAGCAGCTTGGTTGGAGAAACCTATGGCTACACCTTC. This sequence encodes CASSLVGETYGYTF.